Shown below are 28 T cell receptor beta chains from a single sample sequenced in a study of vaccination and CD4 T cells after COVID-19. As for treatment: roughly 11-day PBMC culture with coronavirus spike peptide pools or control peptides (ViraFEST assay). Their specific antigens are unknown. Sequencing of cultured CD4+ T cell DNA used the Oncomine TCR Beta short-read assay. TCRdb reanalysed the PCR reads using MiXCR and keeps one entry per CDR3 protein. Of about 13,000 distinct CDR3 sequences listed, roughly 40% are singletons. Sequencing used CD4+ T cells from blood, cultured in vitro. The source of these receptors is a human donor who had recovered from COVID-19.

The rearrangement links TRBV20-1 to TRBJ1-1, with 7 bases identical to TRBD1. Germline V gene lookup returns CDR1 DFQATT and CDR2 SNEGSKA (reference sequence). Unmatched junction bases numbered 6, after V lost 3 bases and J lost 2 bases. There are 14 residues in the CDR3. The CDR3 is CSASRGPVNTEAFF. The CDR3 region has the DNA TGCAGTGCTAGTAGGGGGCCGGTTAACACTGAAGCTTTCTTT.

This clonotype has only a few counts. This chain's CDR3 is CASNSRGAGETQYF. CDR3 sequence (DNA): TGTGCCAGCAATAGTAGAGGGGCGGGGGAGACCCAGTACTTC. The chain is built from TRBV7-6 and TRBJ2-5; a possible D gene is TRBD2 (6 bases). Germline assignment: CDR1 SGHVS and CDR2 FNYEAQ. V lost 7 bases and J lost 5, with 17 bases in between. The CDR3 spans 14 residues. Combining the CDR3 with reference TRBV7-6 and TRBJ2-5 gives the whole variable domain GAGVSQSPRYKVTKRGQDVALRCDPISGHVSLYWYRQALGQGPEFLTYFNYEAQQDKSGLPNDRFSAERPEGSISTLTIQRTEQRDSAMYRCASNSRGAGETQYFGPGTRLLVL.

The chain uses TRBV5-4 and TRBJ2-5, with D possibly being TRBD1 or TRBD2 (5 bases each). The germline gives CDR1 SGHNT, CDR2 YYREEE (reference sequence). The CDR3 runs to 17 residues. V lost 2 bases to trimming and J lost 1 base, with 18 bases between them. The CDR3 here is CASSLGGPGNTQETQYF. As DNA, the CDR3 is TGTGCCAGCAGCTTAGGCGGGCCAGGGAACACCCAAGAGACCCAGTACTTC. The whole variable domain, filled in from reference TRBV5-4 and TRBJ2-5, reads ETGVTQSPTHLIKTRGQQVTLRCSSQSGHNTVSWYQQALGQGPQFIFQYYREEENGRGNFPPRFSGLQFPNYSSELNVNALELDDSALYLCASSLGGPGNTQETQYFGPGTRLLVL.

This clonotype turned up a few times. The chain combines TRBV12-3 or TRBV12-4 with TRBJ1-2; tentative D call: TRBD1 (6 bases). The CDR3 covers 14 residues. V was shortened by 8 bases and J by 7 bases, with 20 bases between the two germline ends. CDR3 sequence reads: CASLPGAHKLGYTF. For the CDR3, the DNA is TGTGCCAGCCTACCAGGGGCCCACAAACTTGGCTACACCTTC.

This clonotype was seen a few times. The rearrangement links TRBV19 to TRBJ2-7, with D possibly matching TRBD2 (6 bases). CDR3 size: 18 residues. Per the germline V gene, CDR1 is LNHDA and CDR2 is SQIVND (reference sequence). V was shortened by 5 bases and J by 0 bases, with 23 bases between the two germline ends. CDR3 sequence reads: CASSFSHGRDSSSYEQYF. In DNA form, the CDR3 reads TGTGCCAGTAGTTTTTCTCACGGTCGGGACTCAAGCTCCTACGAGCAGTACTTC.

The sample holds a few counts of this clonotype. As DNA, the CDR3 is TGCAGTGCTAGAGAGCCGGGCCAGAGGGAGACCCAGTACTTC. It translates to CSAREPGQRETQYF. The V gene is TRBV20-1, the J gene TRBJ2-5; D gene unclear. The CDR3 loop spans 14 amino acids. Trimming removed 0 bases from V and 5 bases from J, with 13 bases in between. Germline V gene data show CDR1 as DFQATT and CDR2 as SNEGSKA (reference sequence).

CDR3 sequence: CASSYSNGGVTDTEAFF. The CDR3 DNA reads TGTGCCAGCAGTTACTCGAACGGGGGCGTCACAGACACTGAAGCTTTCTTT. The J gene is TRBJ1-1, the V gene TRBV6-5; D possibly corresponds to TRBD1 (6 bases). Trimming stripped 0 bases from V and 3 bases from J, with 17 bases between. Germline V gene lookup returns CDR1 MNHEY and CDR2 SVGAGI. This CDR3 has 17 amino acids.

This clonotype was detected only a few times. The chain joins TRBV7-6 to TRBJ1-1; TRBD1 might be the D (5 bases). Germline V gene data show CDR1 as SGHVS and CDR2 as FNYEAQ. Trimming pared 3 bases from V and 3 bases from J, leaving 11 bases between. The CDR3 runs to 14 residues. The CDR3, as DNA: TGTGCCAGCAGCTTTGACAGCGCGGACACTGAAGCTTTCTTT. It specifies CASSFDSADTEAFF.

This clonotype was recorded a few times. V usage is TRBV30 and J usage is TRBJ2-7; D is possibly TRBD1 or TRBD2 (5 bases each). This CDR3 is built from 14 residues. Trimming cost V 4 bases and J 5 bases, with 18 bases left between them. Germline V gives CDR1 GTSNPN, CDR2 SVGIG (reference sequence). The CDR3 loop is CAWIPRGAPHEQYF. The CDR3 DNA reads as TGTGCCTGGATCCCGAGGGGCGCGCCGCACGAGCAGTACTTC.

CDR3 sequence (DNA): TGTGCCAGCTCACCTAGGGCCCGATACTATGGCTACACCTTC. Protein sequence: CASSPRARYYGYTF. The V gene is TRBV18, the J gene TRBJ1-2; D unresolved. Per germline, CDR1 KGHSH and CDR2 LQKENI. The ends were cut back, 3 bases at V and 3 bases at J, with 11 bases in the middle. This CDR3 is 14 amino acids long.

The chain combines TRBV24-1 with TRBJ2-3; 7 bases map to TRBD2. CDR1 is KGHDR, CDR2 SFDVKD, per germline. The CDR3 covers 16 residues. Trimming at V came to 3 bases and at J to 3 bases, leaving 8 bases not matched to a gene. CDR3 sequence (DNA): TGTGCCACCAGTGATCCCCGGGTGGGGGGGACAGATACGCAGTATTTT. Translation: CATSDPRVGGTDTQYF.

Only a few counts were recorded for this clonotype. This sequence joins TRBV20-1 and TRBJ2-3, with 8 bases lining up with TRBD2. The J segment lost 6 bases and the V segment lost 0 bases, leaving 11 bases of the junction unmatched. Germline V CDR1 and CDR2: DFQATT, SNEGSKA (reference sequence). The CDR3 is 16 residues long. The DNA for the CDR3 is TGCAGTGCTAGAGATAGCGGGGAGGCGGGATACGATACGCAGTATTTT. The encoded protein is CSARDSGEAGYDTQYF.

The chain recombines TRBV28 with TRBJ1-2, with a possible D match to TRBD1 (6 bases). Per the germline V gene, CDR1 is MDHEN and CDR2 is SYDVKM. CDR3 length equals 13 residues. Between the trimmed V and J ends, which lost 8 bases and 8 bases, there was a span of 18 bases. The CDR3 loop is CASRFQGGGGYTF. DNA of the CDR3: TGTGCCAGCCGATTCCAAGGGGGTGGAGGCTACACCTTC.

The chain joins TRBV6-2 or TRBV6-3 to TRBJ1-3, with TRBD1 as a possible D gene (5 bases). Germline-derived CDR1 and CDR2 are MNHEY and SVGEGT. The CDR3 totals 14 residues. V lost 2 bases and J lost 2, with 7 bases in between. The CDR3 protein is CASSYRDPGNTIYF. DNA for the CDR3: TGTGCCAGCAGTTACCGGGACCCTGGAAACACCATATATTTT.

The chain is built from TRBV27 and TRBJ1-6, with D possibly TRBD1 on 5 matching bases. This CDR3 spans 14 amino acids. Trimming cost V 5 bases and J 6 bases, with 11 bases left between them. Germline CDR1 reads MNHEY; CDR2 reads SMNVEV (reference sequence). The CDR3 region has the DNA TGTGCCAGCAGTGGGACTTCTCCTAATTCACCCCTCCACTTT. Its protein is CASSGTSPNSPLHF.

The chain couples TRBV9 to TRBJ1-2; D is perhaps TRBD1 (6 bases). CDR1 and CDR2 from the germline V gene are SGDLS and YYNGEE. This CDR3 comprises 14 residues. V gave up 1 base and J gave up 3 bases, with 10 bases separating them. CDR3 sequence: CASSVTGRHYGYTF. The CDR3 DNA reads TGTGCCAGCAGCGTAACAGGGAGGCACTATGGCTACACCTTC.

This clonotype is labeled medium-sized (0.01 to 0.1%). This chain joins TRBV20-1 and TRBJ1-6; 7 nucleotides align to TRBD1. Germline V gene lookup returns CDR1 DFQATT and CDR2 SNEGSKA (reference sequence). Unmatched junction bases numbered 7, after V lost 6 bases and J lost 8 bases. The CDR3 runs to 13 residues. The CDR3 region is CSARQGGHSPLHF. The CDR3 DNA reads as TGCAGTGCACGGCAGGGGGGGCATTCACCCCTCCACTTT.

This clonotype has only a few counts. The J gene is TRBJ2-7, the V gene TRBV7-9; D remains unclear. This CDR3 is built from 14 residues. V was trimmed by 4 bases and J by 5 bases, leaving 15 bases between them. Germline CDR1 SEHNR, CDR2 FQNEAQ (reference sequence). The CDR3 DNA reads TGTGCCAGCAGCTCTTCGACAAAAAAGAACGAGCAGTACTTC. Translating it yields CASSSSTKKNEQYF.

The V call is TRBV29-1, the J call TRBJ2-5, with TRBD2 as a possible D gene (6 bases). Germline V gene sequence: CDR1 SQVTM, CDR2 ANQGSEA. The CDR3 contains 11 residues. The CDR3 DNA is TGCACCGTAGGAGGGATGGAGACCCAGTACTTC. It encodes CTVGGMETQYF.

This chain joins TRBV30 and TRBJ2-5; D possibly corresponds to TRBD2 (7 bases). The V end was cut by 7 bases, the J end by 0 bases, with 12 bases between. The CDR3 has 13 residues. Germline V gene sequence: CDR1 GTSNPN, CDR2 SVGIG (reference sequence). CDR3 nucleotide sequence: TGTGCCTCCGGGGGGACACACCAAGAGACCCAGTACTTC. Encoded protein: CASGGTHQETQYF.

This clonotype was seen a single time. At one boundary the junction diverges from the germline segment, which might be a read error. The V call is TRBV27, the J call TRBJ1-2, with D perhaps TRBD1 (6 bases). This CDR3 contains 14 residues. Germline V lookup: CDR1 MNHEY, CDR2 SMNVEV (reference sequence). CDR3 bases: TGTGCCGGCAGTTTAGTTGGGGGCAGGTCAGGCTACACCTTC. Its translation is CAGSLVGGRSGYTF.

This clonotype was found a few times. The rearrangement joins TRBV7-9 to TRBJ1-5, with 8 bases fitting TRBD1. This CDR3 spans 15 amino acids. The V gene end was trimmed by 6 bases and the J gene end by 8 bases; junction bases not matched to a gene: 12. CDR1 and CDR2 (germline): SEHNR, FQNEAQ (reference sequence). CDR3 amino acids: CASSSRDRYGEPQHF. In nucleotides, the CDR3 is TGTGCCAGCAGTTCACGGGACAGGTACGGGGAGCCCCAGCATTTT.

The chain couples TRBV25-1 to TRBJ2-7; D is perhaps TRBD1 or TRBD2 (5 bases each). This CDR3 has 11 amino acids. Trimming removed 3 bases at V and 12 bases at J, with 12 bases between. The germline CDR1 and CDR2 sequences are MGHDK and SYGVNS. Here the CDR3 reads CASSEVGTRYF. The CDR3 DNA reads as TGTGCCAGCAGTGAGGTGGGGACGAGGTACTTC.

The rearrangement uses TRBV30 and TRBJ2-7, with 11 positions matching TRBD1. The junction had 6 bases not matched to a gene; V was cut back by 4 bases and J by 7 bases. The V gene's germline CDR1 is GTSNPN and CDR2 SVGIG (reference sequence). The CDR3 totals 13 residues. CDR3 sequence: CAWMGQGVGEQYF. CDR3 coding DNA: TGTGCCTGGATGGGACAGGGGGTGGGGGAGCAGTACTTC.

This clonotype has a handful of counts. V and J are TRBV6-1 and TRBJ1-2; D gene uncertain. The CDR3 length is 14 residues. Per germline, CDR1 MNHNS and CDR2 SASEGT. V lost 1 base and J lost 4, with 10 bases in between. CDR3 DNA: TGTGCCAGCAGTGAAGTCGGCCCATCCTATGGCTACACCTTC. Its translation: CASSEVGPSYGYTF.

This clonotype was picked up one time. The chain couples TRBV29-1 to TRBJ2-2, with a weak D call TRBD1 (6 bases). V gave up 5 bases and J gave up 1 base, with 8 bases separating them. CDR3 size: 13 residues. CDR1 SQVTM and CDR2 ANQGSEA come from the germline V gene. CDR3 amino acids: CSVLQGNTGELFF. Here the CDR3 DNA reads TGCAGCGTTCTACAGGGGAACACCGGGGAGCTGTTTTTT.

This clonotype occurred a few times. The chain recombines TRBV7-9 with TRBJ1-1, with a weak D call TRBD1 (5 bases). Germline V gene sequence: CDR1 SEHNR, CDR2 FQNEAQ (reference sequence). CDR3 length: 15 amino acids. V was clipped by 6 bases and J by 0 bases, with 14 bases between them. Here the CDR3 DNA reads TGTGCCAGCAGGCAAAACGAGGGGATGAACACTGAAGCTTTCTTT. Encoded protein: CASRQNEGMNTEAFF.

This clonotype was observed a few times. V is TRBV7-9 and J is TRBJ1-5; D unclear. This CDR3 is built from 15 residues. Between the trimmed V and J ends, which lost 0 bases and 9 bases, there was a span of 15 bases. Germline CDR1 reads SEHNR; CDR2 reads FQNEAQ (reference sequence). CDR3 in amino acids: CASSLATAWRWPQHF. CDR3 DNA sequence: TGTGCCAGCAGCTTAGCCACAGCATGGCGGTGGCCCCAGCATTTT.